This T cell receptor (beta chain) was recovered during a study of T cell responses to AZD1222 COVID-19 vaccine. TCRdb keeps only in-frame clones here, not all; method: immunoSEQ multiplex PCR. Of 140,000 to 150,000 clones listed, about 93% were seen once; the top ten hold just over 5%. The CDR3 sequence is 14 residues long. The junction had 10 bases not matched to a gene; V was cut back by 0 bases and J by 14 bases. Germline V gene data show CDR1 as MNHEY and CDR2 as SMNVEV (reference sequence). General study findings and limits: Among the donors, most were white British and more were female, and clonal diversity was possibly underestimated. There were vaccine-associated CD4 TCRs across spike, dominant at 160-218 and 743-854.

Notes on this clone: Its specificity is not known.

The sequence came from an adult in good health. The rearrangement uses TRBV27 and TRBJ2-1; TRBD2 matches at 7 bases. This specimen consisted of peripheral blood, obtained on day 0 of AZD1222 vaccination. The CDR3 DNA reads TGTGCCAGCAGTTTATCGCTAGCGGAGGCGCGGAAGTTCTTC. Protein sequence: CASSLSLAEARKFF.